This TCR beta chain was retrieved from a study of CD8 T cells in Susac syndrome. The CDR3 totals 16 residues. 0.5 to 1 ug RNA was reverse transcribed with random hexamers. A single record per CDR3 protein comes from TCRdb applying MiXCR to the immunoSEQ multiplex PCR reads. The sample has 85,000 to 120,000 distinct CDR3 sequences, approximately 94% seen once. Sequenced input: CD8+ T cells from PBMCs. The clonotype comes from a human donor with Susac syndrome. The chain joins TRBV21-1 to TRBJ1-4. TRBV21-1 is a pseudogene. CDR3 in DNA: TGTGCCAGCAGTACCCGGTGGAGGGTTCTAAAGGAAAAACTGTTTTTT. It specifies CASSTRWRVLKEKLFF.